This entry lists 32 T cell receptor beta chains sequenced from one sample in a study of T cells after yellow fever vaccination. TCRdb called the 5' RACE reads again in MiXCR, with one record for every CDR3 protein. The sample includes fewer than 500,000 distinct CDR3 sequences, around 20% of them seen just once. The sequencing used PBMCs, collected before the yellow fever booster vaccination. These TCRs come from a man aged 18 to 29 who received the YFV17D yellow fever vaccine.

The CDR3 sequence is CASSRIGLTGDGYTF. The CDR3 nucleotides are TGTGCCAGCAGCAGGATAGGCCTGACAGGGGATGGCTACACCTTC. The chain employs TRBV7-9 and TRBJ1-2; 8 nucleotides line up with TRBD1. There are 15 residues in the CDR3. After removal of 5 bases from V and 6 bases from J, the junction contained 11 bases not matched to a gene. Germline V gene sequence: CDR1 SEHNR, CDR2 FQNEAQ (reference sequence).

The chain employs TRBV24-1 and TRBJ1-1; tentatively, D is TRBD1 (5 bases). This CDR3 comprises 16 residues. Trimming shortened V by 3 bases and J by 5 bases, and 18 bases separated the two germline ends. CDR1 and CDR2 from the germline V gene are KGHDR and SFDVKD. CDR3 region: CATSDPGENMCTEAFF. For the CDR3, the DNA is TGTGCCACCAGTGATCCGGGGGAGAACATGTGTACTGAAGCTTTCTTT.

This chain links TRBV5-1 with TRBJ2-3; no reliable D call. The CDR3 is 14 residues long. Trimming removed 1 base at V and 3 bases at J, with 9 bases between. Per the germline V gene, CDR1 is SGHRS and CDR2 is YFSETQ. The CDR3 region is CASSLWTPTDTQYF. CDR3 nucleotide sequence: TGCGCCAGCAGCTTGTGGACGCCGACAGATACGCAGTATTTT. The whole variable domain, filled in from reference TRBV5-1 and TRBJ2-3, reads KAGVTQTPRYLIKTRGQQVTLSCSPISGHRSVSWYQQTPGQGLQFLFEYFSETQRNKGNFPGRFSGRQFSNSRSEMNVSTLELGDSALYLCASSLWTPTDTQYFGPGTRLTVL.

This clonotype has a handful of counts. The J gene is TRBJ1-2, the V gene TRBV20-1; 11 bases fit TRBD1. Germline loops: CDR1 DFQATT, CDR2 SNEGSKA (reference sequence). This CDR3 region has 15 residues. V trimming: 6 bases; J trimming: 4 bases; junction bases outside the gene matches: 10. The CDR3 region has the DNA TGCAGTGCCCCGAAGGGACAGGGGGTAGGCTATGGCTACACCTTC. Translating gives CSAPKGQGVGYGYTF.

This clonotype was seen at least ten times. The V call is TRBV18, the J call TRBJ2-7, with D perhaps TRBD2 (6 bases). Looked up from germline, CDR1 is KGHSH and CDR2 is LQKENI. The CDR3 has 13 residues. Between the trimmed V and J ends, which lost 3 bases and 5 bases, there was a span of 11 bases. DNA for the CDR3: TGTGCCAGCTCACCTCGTGGAGGGGACGAGCAGTACGTC. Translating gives CASSPRGGDEQYV.

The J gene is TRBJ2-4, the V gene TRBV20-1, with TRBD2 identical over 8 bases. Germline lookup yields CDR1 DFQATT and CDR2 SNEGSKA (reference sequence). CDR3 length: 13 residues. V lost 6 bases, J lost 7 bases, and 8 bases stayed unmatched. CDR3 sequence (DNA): TGCAGTGCCGGACGGGGGGGGCTGAACATTCAGTACTTC. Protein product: CSAGRGGLNIQYF.

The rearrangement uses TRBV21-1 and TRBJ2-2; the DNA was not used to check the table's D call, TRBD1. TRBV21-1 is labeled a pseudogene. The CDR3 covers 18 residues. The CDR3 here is CASSSQGTQGNYTGELFF. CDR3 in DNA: TGTGCCAGCAGCTCCCAAGGTACACAGGGAAATTACACCGGGGAGCTGTTTTTT.

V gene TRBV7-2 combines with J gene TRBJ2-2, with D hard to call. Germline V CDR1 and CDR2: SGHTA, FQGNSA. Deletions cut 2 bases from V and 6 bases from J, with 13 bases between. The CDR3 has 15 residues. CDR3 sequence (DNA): TGTGCCAGCAGCTTACCCCTAGGAAGGGCCGGGGAGCTGTTTTTT. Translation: CASSLPLGRAGELFF. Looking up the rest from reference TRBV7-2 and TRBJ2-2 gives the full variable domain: GAGVSQSPSNKVTEKGKDVELRCDPISGHTALYWYRQSLGQGLEFLIYFQGNSAPDKSGLPSDRFSAERTGGSVSTLTIQRTQQEDSAVYLCASSLPLGRAGELFFGEGSRLTVL.

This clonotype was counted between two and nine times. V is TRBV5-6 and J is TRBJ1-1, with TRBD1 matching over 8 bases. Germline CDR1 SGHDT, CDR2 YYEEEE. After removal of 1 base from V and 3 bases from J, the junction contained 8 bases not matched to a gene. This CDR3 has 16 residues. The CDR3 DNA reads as TGTGCCAGCAGCTTGTGGACAGGGACACTATACACTGAAGCTTTCTTT. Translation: CASSLWTGTLYTEAFF.

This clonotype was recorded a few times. In nucleotides, the CDR3 is TGCGCCAGCAGCCAAGAATTGTTGGCGGACGGATCTAACTATGGCTACACCTTC. It encodes CASSQELLADGSNYGYTF. This chain uses TRBV4-3 with TRBJ1-2; D not resolved. This CDR3 is built from 18 residues. The ends were cut back, 0 bases at V and 0 bases at J, with 17 bases in the middle. The germline V gene has CDR1 LGHNA and CDR2 YSLEER.

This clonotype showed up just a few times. CDR3 nucleotides: TGTGCCAGCAGCCCTGAACTAGCGGGGTGGGGTGAGCAGTTCTTC. The encoded protein is CASSPELAGWGEQFF. The chain joins TRBV7-3 to TRBJ2-1, with TRBD2 matching over 10 bases. There are 15 residues in the CDR3. CDR1 and CDR2 (germline): SGHTA, FQGTGA. V shed 5 bases, J shed 9 bases, and the junction held 10 bases outside the gene matches.

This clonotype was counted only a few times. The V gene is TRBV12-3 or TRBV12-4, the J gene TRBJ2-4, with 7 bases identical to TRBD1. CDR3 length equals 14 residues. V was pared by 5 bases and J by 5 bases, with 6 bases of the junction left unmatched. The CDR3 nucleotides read TGTGCCAGCAGTCACCGGGACAGAGAAAACATTCAGTACTTC. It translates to CASSHRDRENIQYF.

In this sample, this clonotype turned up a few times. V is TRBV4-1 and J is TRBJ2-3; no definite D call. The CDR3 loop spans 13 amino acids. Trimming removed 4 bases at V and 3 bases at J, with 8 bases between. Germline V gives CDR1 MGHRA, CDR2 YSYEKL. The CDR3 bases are TGCGCCAGCAGCCGAGCCCTGACAGATACGCAGTATTTT. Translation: CASSRALTDTQYF.

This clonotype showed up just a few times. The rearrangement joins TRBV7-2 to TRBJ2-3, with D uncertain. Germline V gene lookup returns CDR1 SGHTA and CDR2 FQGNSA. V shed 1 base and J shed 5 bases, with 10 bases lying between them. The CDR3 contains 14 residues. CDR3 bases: TGTGCCAGCAGCTTAGGGACGACCAAAGATACGCAGTATTTT. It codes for CASSLGTTKDTQYF.

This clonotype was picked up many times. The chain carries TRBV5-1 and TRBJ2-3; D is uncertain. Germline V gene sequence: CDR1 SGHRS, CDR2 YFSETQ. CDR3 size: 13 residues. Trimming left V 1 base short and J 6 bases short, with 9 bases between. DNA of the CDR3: TGCGCCAGCAGCTTGCGTGGCCGCGATACGCAGTATTTT. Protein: CASSLRGRDTQYF.

This CDR3 is CSLLEWGPSEQFF. The CDR3 region has the DNA TGCAGCCTACTTGAGTGGGGGCCGAGTGAGCAGTTCTTC. The chain employs TRBV20-1 and TRBJ2-1; tentatively, D is TRBD1 (6 bases). This CDR3 is built from 13 residues. Per germline, CDR1 DFQATT and CDR2 SNEGSKA (reference sequence).

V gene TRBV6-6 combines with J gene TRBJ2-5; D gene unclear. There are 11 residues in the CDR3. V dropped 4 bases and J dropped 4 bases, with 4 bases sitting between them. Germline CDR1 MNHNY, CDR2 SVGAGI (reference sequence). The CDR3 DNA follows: TGTGCCAGCAGTTGGATAGAGACCCAGTACTTC. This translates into CASSWIETQYF.

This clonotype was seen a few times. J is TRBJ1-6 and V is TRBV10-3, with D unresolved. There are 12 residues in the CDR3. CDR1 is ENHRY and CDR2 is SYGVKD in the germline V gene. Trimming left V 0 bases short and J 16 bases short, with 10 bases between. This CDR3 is CAISESADELHF. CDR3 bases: TGTGCCATCAGTGAGTCGGCCGATGAACTCCACTTT.

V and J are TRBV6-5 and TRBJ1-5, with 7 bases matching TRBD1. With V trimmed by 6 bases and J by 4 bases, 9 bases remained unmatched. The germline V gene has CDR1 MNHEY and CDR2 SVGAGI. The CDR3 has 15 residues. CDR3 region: CASRGEGARNQPQHF. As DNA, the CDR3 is TGTGCCAGCAGGGGGGAGGGGGCCCGGAATCAGCCCCAGCATTTT.

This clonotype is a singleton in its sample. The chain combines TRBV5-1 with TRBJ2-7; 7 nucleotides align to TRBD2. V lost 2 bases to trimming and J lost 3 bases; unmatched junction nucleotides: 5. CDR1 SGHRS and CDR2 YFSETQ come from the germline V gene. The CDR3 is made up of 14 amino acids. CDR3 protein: CASSFEGRVYEQYF. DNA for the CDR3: TGCGCCAGCAGCTTCGAAGGGAGGGTCTACGAGCAGTACTTC.

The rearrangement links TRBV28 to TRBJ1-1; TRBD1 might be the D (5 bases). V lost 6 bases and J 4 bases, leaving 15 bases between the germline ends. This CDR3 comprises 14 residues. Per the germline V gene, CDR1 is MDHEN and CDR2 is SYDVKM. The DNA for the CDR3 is TGTGCCAGCAGGGCCGGACACCGCGGCACTGAAGCTTTCTTT. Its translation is CASRAGHRGTEAFF.

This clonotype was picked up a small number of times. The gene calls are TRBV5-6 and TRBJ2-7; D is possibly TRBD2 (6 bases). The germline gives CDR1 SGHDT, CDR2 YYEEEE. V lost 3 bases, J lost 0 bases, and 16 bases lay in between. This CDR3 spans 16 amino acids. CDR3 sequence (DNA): TGTGCCAGCAGCTGGCCCCGGGACTGTCCCTCCTACGAGCAGTACGTC. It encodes CASSWPRDCPSYEQYV.

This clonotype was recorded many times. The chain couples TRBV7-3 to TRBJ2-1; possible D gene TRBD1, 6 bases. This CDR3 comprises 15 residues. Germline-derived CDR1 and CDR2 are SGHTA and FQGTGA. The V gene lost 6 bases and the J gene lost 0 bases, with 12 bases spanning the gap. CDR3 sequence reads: CASSQGLSSYNEQFF. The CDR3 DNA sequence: TGTGCCAGCAGTCAGGGGTTAAGCTCCTACAATGAGCAGTTCTTC.

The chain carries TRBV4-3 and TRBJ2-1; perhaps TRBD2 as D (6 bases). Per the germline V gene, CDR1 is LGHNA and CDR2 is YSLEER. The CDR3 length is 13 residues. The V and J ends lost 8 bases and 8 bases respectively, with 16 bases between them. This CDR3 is CASGRGRFDEQFF. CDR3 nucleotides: TGCGCCAGCGGGCGGGGCCGGTTCGATGAGCAGTTCTTC.

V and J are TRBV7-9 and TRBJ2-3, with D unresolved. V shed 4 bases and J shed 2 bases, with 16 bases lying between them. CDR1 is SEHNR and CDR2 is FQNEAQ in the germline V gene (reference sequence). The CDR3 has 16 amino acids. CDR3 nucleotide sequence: TGTGCCAGCAGCTCGGGCCGAGCAAGGTACACAGATACGCAGTATTTT. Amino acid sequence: CASSSGRARYTDTQYF.

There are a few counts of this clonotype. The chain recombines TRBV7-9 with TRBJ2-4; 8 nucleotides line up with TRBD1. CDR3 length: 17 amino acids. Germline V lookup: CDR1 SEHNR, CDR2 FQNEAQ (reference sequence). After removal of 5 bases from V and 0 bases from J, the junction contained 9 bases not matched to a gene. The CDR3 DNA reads TGTGCCAGCAGCCCGCAGGACAGGGCACTAGCCAAAAACATTCAGTACTTC. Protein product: CASSPQDRALAKNIQYF.

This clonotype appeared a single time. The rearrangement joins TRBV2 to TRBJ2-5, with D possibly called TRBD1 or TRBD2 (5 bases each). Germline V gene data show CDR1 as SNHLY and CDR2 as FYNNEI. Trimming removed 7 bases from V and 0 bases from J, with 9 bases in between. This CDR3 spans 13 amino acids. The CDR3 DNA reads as TGTGCCAGCAAAGCGGACAACCAAGAGACCCAGTACTTC. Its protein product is CASKADNQETQYF.

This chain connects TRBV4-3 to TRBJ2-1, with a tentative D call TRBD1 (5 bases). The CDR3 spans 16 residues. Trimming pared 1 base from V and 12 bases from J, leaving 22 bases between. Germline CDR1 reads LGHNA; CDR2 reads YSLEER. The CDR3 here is CASSQGGRAYPGAQFF. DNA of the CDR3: TGCGCCAGCAGCCAAGGAGGCAGGGCCTACCCAGGAGCGCAGTTCTTC.

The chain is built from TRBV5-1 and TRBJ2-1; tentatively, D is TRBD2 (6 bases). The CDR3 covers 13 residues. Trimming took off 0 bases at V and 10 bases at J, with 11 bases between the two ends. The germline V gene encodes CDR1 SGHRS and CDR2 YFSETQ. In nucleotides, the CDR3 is TGCGCCAGCAGCTTGGACCCGGGAGTAGAGCAGTTCTTC. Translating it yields CASSLDPGVEQFF.

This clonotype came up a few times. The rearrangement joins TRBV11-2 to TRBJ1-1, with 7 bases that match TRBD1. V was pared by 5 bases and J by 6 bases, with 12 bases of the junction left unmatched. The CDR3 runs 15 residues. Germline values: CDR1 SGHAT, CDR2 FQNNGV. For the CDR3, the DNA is TGTGCCAGCAGCCACCTGGTTAGGGGGCTGTCTGAAGCTTTCTTT. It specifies CASSHLVRGLSEAFF.

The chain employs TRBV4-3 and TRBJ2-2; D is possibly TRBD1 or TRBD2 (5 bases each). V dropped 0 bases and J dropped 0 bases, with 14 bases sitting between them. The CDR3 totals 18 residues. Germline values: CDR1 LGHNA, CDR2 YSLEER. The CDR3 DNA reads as TGCGCCAGCAGCCAAGAGGGCCCCGGGGCCGCGAACACCGGGGAGCTGTTTTTT. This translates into CASSQEGPGAANTGELFF.

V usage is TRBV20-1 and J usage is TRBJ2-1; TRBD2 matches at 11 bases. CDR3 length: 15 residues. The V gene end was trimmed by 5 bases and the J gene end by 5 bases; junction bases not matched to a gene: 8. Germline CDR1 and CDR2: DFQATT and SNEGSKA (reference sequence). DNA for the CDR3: TGCAGTGCTCCTTCCGGGACTAGCGGAGACAATGAGCAGTTCTTC. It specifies CSAPSGTSGDNEQFF.